This TCR beta chain comes out of a study of OX40 agonist ivuxolimab in advanced cancers. About the study: The study treated patients with ivuxolimab, an agonistic anti-OX40 (CD134) antibody. Allowance was made for prior anti-PD-1, anti-PD-L1 or anti-CTLA-4 therapy, and about 40% had some.

Overall study findings and caveats: CD4+ and CD8+ blood T cells expanded clonally by week 6 at 0.1 to 3.0 mg/kg. More expanded clones were seen, on average, in CD8+ T cells than in CD4+.

The germline gives CDR1 MNHNS, CDR2 SASEGT. There are 15 residues in the CDR3. Trimming took 6 bases from V and 3 from J; bases not matched to a gene: 10. Assay: immunoSEQ multiplex PCR; the TCRdb copy retains only in-frame clones and omits some. Altogether roughly 67,000 clones are present, roughly four fifths being singletons, with the ten largest covering 11%. The sample holds a few counts of this clone. Its antigen is not identified. The sequence came from an adult with an advanced solid tumor such as melanoma, head and neck, liver or kidney cancer. V and J are TRBV6-1 and TRBJ2-7, with 8 bases fitting TRBD2. Sequenced here: CD4+ or CD8+ T cells sorted from blood, sampled in a trial of the OX40 agonist ivuxolimab. In DNA form, the CDR3 reads TGTGCCAGCAGGGAGATGACTAGCGCCAACTACGAGCAGTACTTC. Protein product: CASREMTSANYEQYF.